Described below is a single TCR beta chain sequence and its context. Original processing notes: For nucleated cells, counts were estimated from reference gene primer amplification. Clones were read by immunoSEQ multiplex PCR, and TCRdb kept only the in-frame ones, dropping some. Clone size and V and J calls were adopted from that table, with D and trimming inferred from the DNA. This table has 150,000 to 200,000 clones, roughly 89% appearing once. The data were taken from a study of blood T cell repertoires in COVID-19. At the level of the study: Material from acute and convalescent COVID-19 was sourced from the United States, Italy and Spain. Sources were T cells, B-cell-depleted T cells, or PBMCs; the material itself was cDNA or gDNA.

Germline trimming cut 2 bases from V and 2 bases from J; bases unmatched to any gene: 5. CDR3 size: 16 residues. CDR1 SGHRS and CDR2 YFSETQ come from the germline V gene. The clonotype was recovered from a woman under 30 who had recovered from COVID-19. The rearrangement links TRBV5-1 to TRBJ1-4; 8 bases fit TRBD1. Source material: peripheral blood. CDR3 in DNA: TGCGCCAGCAGCTTCGGCAGGGGGCCTACTAATGAAAAACTGTTTTTT. This gives the protein CASSFGRGPTNEKLFF.